The 3 T cell receptor beta chains below come from one sample, sequenced in a study of graft-versus-host responses after intestinal transplantation. Method: immunoSEQ multiplex PCR; TCRdb's copy keeps in-frame clones and lacks some. The sample carries 7,500 to 9,500 clones, about 82% recorded once. Intraepithelial and lamina propria lymphocytes were isolated from graft specimens. This specimen was ileum tissue, taken around 120 days after transplant. These receptors came from a human patient who received an intestinal transplant, so some T cells may come from the graft donor.

The chain uses TRBV11-3 and TRBJ1-2; 7 nucleotides agree with TRBD1. The trim removed 2 bases at V and 8 bases at J, leaving 8 bases unmatched. Germline V gene data show CDR1 as SGHNT and CDR2 as YENEEA. This CDR3 is built from 14 residues. The CDR3 is CASSLPRQGGGYTF. CDR3 coding DNA: TGTGCCAGCAGCTTACCCCGACAGGGTGGGGGCTACACCTTC.

V and J are TRBV14 and TRBJ2-7; D not certain. The CDR3 loop spans 16 amino acids. The germline V gene has CDR1 SGHDN and CDR2 FVKESK. Deletions cut 3 bases from V and 4 bases from J, with 19 bases between. The CDR3 bases are TGTGCCAGCAGCCATTCAATGGGCTCCTATCCGTACGAGCAGTACTTC. Its translation is CASSHSMGSYPYEQYF.

With regard to this clone: The identical CDR3 is also encoded by other nucleotide sequences in the sample. The chain couples TRBV5-5 to TRBJ2-7; D might be TRBD1 or TRBD2, each matching 5 bases. Germline values: CDR1 SGHKS, CDR2 YYEKEE (reference sequence). Trimming shortened V by 0 bases and J by 1 base, and 8 bases separated the two germline ends. The CDR3 contains 14 residues. CDR3 in amino acids: CASSLEWGSYEQYF. CDR3 sequence (DNA): TGTGCCAGCAGCTTGGAGTGGGGGTCCTACGAGCAGTACTTC.